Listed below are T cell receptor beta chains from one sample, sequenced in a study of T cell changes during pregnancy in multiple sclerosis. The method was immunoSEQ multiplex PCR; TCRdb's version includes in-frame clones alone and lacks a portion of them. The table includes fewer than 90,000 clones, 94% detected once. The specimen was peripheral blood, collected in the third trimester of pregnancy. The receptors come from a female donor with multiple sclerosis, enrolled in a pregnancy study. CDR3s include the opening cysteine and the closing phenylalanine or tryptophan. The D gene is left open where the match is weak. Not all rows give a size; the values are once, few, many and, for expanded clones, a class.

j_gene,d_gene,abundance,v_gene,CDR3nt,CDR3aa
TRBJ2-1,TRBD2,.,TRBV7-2,TGTGCCAGCAGCTTATCATACCGACTAGCGGGAGGGGTAAATGAGCAGTTCTTC,CASSLSYRLAGGVNEQFF
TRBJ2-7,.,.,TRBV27,TGTGCCAGCAGTCCATTTAGACGGCGGGCTACCACCTACGAGCAGTACTTC,CASSPFRRRATTYEQYF
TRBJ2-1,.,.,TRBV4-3,TGCGCCAGCAGCCAACAGACTGTCTCCTACAATGAGCAGTTCTTC,CASSQQTVSYNEQFF
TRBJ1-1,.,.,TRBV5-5,TGTGCCAGCAGCTTGGGGAGGGCTAGCACTGAAGCTTTCTTT,CASSLGRASTEAFF
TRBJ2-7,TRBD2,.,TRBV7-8,TGTGCCAGCAGCCAAGTCGGGCGGGGGTCCTCCTACGAGCAGTACTTC,CASSQVGRGSSYEQYF
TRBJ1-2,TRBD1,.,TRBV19,TGTGCCAGTAGTATCGGACCGGGACAGTCTAACTATGGCTACACCTTC,CASSIGPGQSNYGYTF
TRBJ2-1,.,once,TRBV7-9,TGTGCCAGCAGCTCCCCGTCGCAGTACAATGAGCAGTTCTTC,CASSSPSQYNEQFF
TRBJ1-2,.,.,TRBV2,TGTGCCAGCAGGGAGGGGGGGGGCGATGGCTACACCTTC,CASREGGGDGYTF
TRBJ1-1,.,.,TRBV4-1,TGCGCCAGCAGCCAAGGGGTGGCCGGAGGCACTGAAGCTTTCTTT,CASSQGVAGGTEAFF
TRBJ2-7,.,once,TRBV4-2,TGTGCCAGCAGCCCCGACAGCTACGAGCAGTACTTC,CASSPDSYEQYF
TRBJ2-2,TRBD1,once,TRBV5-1,TGCGCCAGCAGCTCTTACAGGGGTGGGCGATACACCGGGGAGCTGTTTTTT,CASSSYRGGRYTGELFF
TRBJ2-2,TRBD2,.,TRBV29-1,TGCAGCGTTGATACAGCGGGAGGGCCATTCACCGGGGAGCTGTTTTTT,CSVDTAGGPFTGELFF
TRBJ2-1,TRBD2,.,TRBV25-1,TGTGCCAGCAGTGAACCGGCGGGAGGGCCATACAATGAGCAGTTCTTC,CASSEPAGGPYNEQFF
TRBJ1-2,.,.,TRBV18,TGTGCCAGCTCACCAGGGGTGTGGGAGTATGGCTACACCTTC,CASSPGVWEYGYTF
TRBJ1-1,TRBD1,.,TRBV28,TGTGCCAGCAGTCCGACAGGGGGTCCTGAAGCTTTCTTT,CASSPTGGPEAFF
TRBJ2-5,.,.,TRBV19,TGTGCCAGTAGTACCCCCTCTAGGGGAGAGACCCAGTACTTC,CASSTPSRGETQYF
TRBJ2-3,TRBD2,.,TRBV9,TGTGCCAGCAGCGTATCTACCGCCCCCCGAGGACTAGCGGAGGAGAGAGCGAGCACAGATACGCAGTATTTT,CASSVSTAPRGLAEERASTDTQYF
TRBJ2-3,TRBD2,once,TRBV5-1,TGCGCCAGCAGCTTCGTAGCGGGAGGTGGGGATACGCAGTATTTT,CASSFVAGGGDTQYF